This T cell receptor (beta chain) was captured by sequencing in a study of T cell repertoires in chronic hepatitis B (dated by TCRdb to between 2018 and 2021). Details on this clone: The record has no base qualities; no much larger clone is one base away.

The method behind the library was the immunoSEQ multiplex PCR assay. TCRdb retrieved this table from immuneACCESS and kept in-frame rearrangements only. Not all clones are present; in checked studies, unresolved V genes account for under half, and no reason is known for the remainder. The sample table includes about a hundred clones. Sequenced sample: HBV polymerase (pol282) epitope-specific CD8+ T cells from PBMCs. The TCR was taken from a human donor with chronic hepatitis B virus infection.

The DNA reads TGTGCCAGCAGCTTAGGTTGGGAGTCTAAAGCTTTCTTT. Translated, it gives CASSLGWESKAFF. The receptor chain draws on TRBV11-3 and TRBJ1-1, with no reliable assignment of the D segment. V lost 1 base and J lost 9 bases; the stretch between them is 12 bases long. The CDR1 and CDR2 encoded by the germline V gene are SGHNT and YENEEA. The CDR3 runs 13 amino acids, cysteine and phenylalanine included. Only the CDR3 portion is preserved as DNA: 39 bases, with reading frame beginning at the first base.